The rows below give T cell receptor beta chains drawn from one sample of a study of T cell responses to AZD1222 COVID-19 vaccine. Some clones are missing from TCRdb's copy, which holds only in-frame ones; the method was immunoSEQ multiplex PCR. The sample lists roughly 180,000 clones, around 87% occurring once. Here the sequenced sample was peripheral blood, taken on day 0 of AZD1222 vaccination. The receptor set was obtained from an adult in good health. The CDR3 runs from the conserved cysteine through the conserved F or W.

V gene | CDR3 protein
TRBV3-1/TRBV3-2 | CASSRQPGHQETQYF
TRBV10-3 | CAISQGLNTEAFF
TRBV5-1 | CASTPGGAKTTEAFF
TRBV20-1 | CSGSRSDTQYF
TRBV11-2 | CASSLDPGTEAFF
TRBV19 | CASSALTSGGYNEQFF
TRBV6-1 | CASSETTQDGYTF
TRBV18 | CASSPVRDYEQYF
TRBV10-1 | CASGDRAYEQYF
TRBV11-1 | CASSSGSTDTQYF
TRBV7-2 | CASSSRRTYEQYF
TRBV29-1 | CSVELGSAAGANVLTF
TRBV23-1 | CASSQLTPRGRAEAFF
TRBV7-2 | CASSPQQQRTNEKLFF
TRBV18 | CASSQLGQSYEQYF
TRBV6-5 | CASRDGTPPHEQFF